This passage covers 15 T cell receptor beta chains from one sample sequenced in a study of cytomegalovirus exposure and HLA in healthy donors. It was with 60 Vbeta and 13 Jbeta primers that the PCR ran. TCRdb's copy holds only in-frame clones and misses some; the assay was immunoSEQ multiplex PCR. The table records around 65,000 clones, approximately 64% of them present only once. Sequencing was performed on PBMCs. The receptors come from a middle-aged man in good health and CMV-seropositive.

The chain couples TRBV9 to TRBJ2-3; a possible D gene is TRBD2 (6 bases). This CDR3 is 13 amino acids long. Trimming stripped 7 bases from V and 1 base from J, with 10 bases between. Germline assignment: CDR1 SGDLS and CDR2 YYNGEE. CDR3 amino acids: CASGSGGTDTQYF. DNA for the CDR3: TGTGCCAGCGGGTCGGGGGGCACAGATACGCAGTATTTT.

The chain joins TRBV9 to TRBJ1-2; TRBD1 is a possible D gene (5 bases). Germline V gene data show CDR1 as SGDLS and CDR2 as YYNGEE. The CDR3 extends over 15 amino acids. Deletions cut 6 bases from V and 4 bases from J, with 19 bases between. CDR3 in amino acids: CASKGDRYGSYGYTF. CDR3 bases: TGTGCCAGCAAAGGCGACAGATACGGTAGCTATGGCTACACCTTC.

The chain carries TRBV27 and TRBJ2-1; 8 bases are a match to TRBD2. V shed 10 bases and J 3 bases; nucleotides not matched to a gene: 11. Germline CDR1 MNHEY, CDR2 SMNVEV (reference sequence). The CDR3 has 15 residues. The CDR3, as DNA: TGTGCCACCGGGGGAAGCGGGGGCTACTACAATGAGCAGTTCTTC. Translation: CATGGSGGYYNEQFF.

V and J are TRBV29-1 and TRBJ2-3, with 11 bases lining up with TRBD2. Germline-derived CDR1 and CDR2 are SQVTM and ANQGSEA. Trimming at V came to 4 bases and at J to 6 bases, leaving 9 bases not matched to a gene. The CDR3 has 15 amino acids. The CDR3 reads CSVVPSGRSMDTQYF. CDR3 bases: TGCAGCGTTGTCCCTAGCGGGAGGTCCATGGATACGCAGTATTTT.

The chain carries TRBV5-1 and TRBJ2-7; D is perhaps TRBD2 (5 bases). The ends were cut back, 1 base at V and 4 bases at J, with 9 bases in the middle. Germline V gives CDR1 SGHRS, CDR2 YFSETQ. The CDR3 spans 13 residues. The CDR3 loop reads CASSLLEGYEQYF. CDR3 in DNA: TGCGCCAGCAGCTTGTTAGAGGGTTACGAGCAGTACTTC.

The chain employs TRBV6-6 and TRBJ2-1; TRBD2 aligns across 11 bases. Germline CDR1 reads MNHNY; CDR2 reads SVGAGI (reference sequence). Trimming cost V 8 bases and J 5 bases; bases outside gene matches: 5. CDR3 length equals 14 residues. The CDR3 DNA sequence: TGTGCCAGCCATACTAGCGGGGGAGACAATGAGCAGTTCTTC. Protein: CASHTSGGDNEQFF.

This clone appeared a single time. V is TRBV25-1 and J is TRBJ2-1; perhaps TRBD1 as D (6 bases). V gave up 4 bases and J gave up 10 bases, with 14 bases separating them. Germline CDR1 reads MGHDK; CDR2 reads SYGVNS. This CDR3 has 13 amino acids. The CDR3 coding sequence is TGTGCCAGCAGTGCGAGTACAGGGAACGAGCAGTTCTTC. It specifies CASSASTGNEQFF.

J is TRBJ2-1 and V is TRBV6-5; no clear D. Germline values: CDR1 MNHEY, CDR2 SVGAGI. CDR3 length: 16 amino acids. Trimming removed 0 bases at V and 0 bases at J, with 9 bases between. The CDR3 loop is CASSYSKPSSYNEQFF. CDR3 nucleotides: TGTGCCAGCAGTTACTCGAAACCGAGCTCCTACAATGAGCAGTTCTTC.

The chain has TRBV2 and TRBJ2-2; 8 bases fit TRBD2. The CDR3 runs 15 residues. Germline lookup yields CDR1 SNHLY and CDR2 FYNNEI. V lost 4 bases, J lost 5 bases, and 6 bases stayed unmatched. CDR3 amino acids: CASSVGLEGTGELFF. As DNA, the CDR3 is TGTGCCAGCAGTGTGGGACTAGAGGGGACCGGGGAGCTGTTTTTT.

The rearrangement joins TRBV5-1 to TRBJ2-1, with D possibly being TRBD1 (5 bases). Germline CDR1 and CDR2: SGHRS and YFSETQ. The V gene lost 5 bases and the J gene lost 2 bases, with 11 bases spanning the gap. CDR3 length: 14 amino acids. CDR3 region: CASSGQDTYNEQFF. CDR3 sequence (DNA): TGCGCCAGCAGTGGACAAGATACCTACAATGAGCAGTTCTTC.

V gene TRBV9 combines with J gene TRBJ2-1; tentative D call: TRBD1 (7 bases). The CDR3 runs 14 residues. Deletions cut 0 bases from V and 8 bases from J, with 12 bases between. Germline assignment: CDR1 SGDLS and CDR2 YYNGEE. The CDR3 sequence: CASSVGPGGHEQFF. The DNA for the CDR3 is TGTGCCAGCAGCGTAGGGCCAGGGGGGCATGAGCAGTTCTTC.

This chain links TRBV30 with TRBJ2-1; unclear D gene. The CDR3 spans 15 residues. Germline V gene data show CDR1 as GTSNPN and CDR2 as SVGIG (reference sequence). V dropped 1 base and J dropped 6 bases, with 16 bases sitting between them. CDR3 sequence: CAWSALSDFPNEQFF. CDR3 nucleotides: TGTGCCTGGAGTGCGCTCAGCGATTTCCCCAATGAGCAGTTCTTC.

The V call is TRBV6-5, the J call TRBJ2-6; 8 bases line up with TRBD2. Germline assignment: CDR1 MNHEY and CDR2 SVGAGI. This CDR3 is built from 15 residues. V gave up 10 bases and J gave up 0 bases; unmatched junction bases: 5. The CDR3 spells CATGGAFSGANVLTF. As DNA, the CDR3 is TGTGCCACGGGGGGGGCCTTCTCTGGGGCCAACGTCCTGACTTTC.

This chain joins TRBV19 and TRBJ2-2, with D unclear. V was pared by 8 bases and J by 7 bases, with 8 bases between. The CDR3 consists of 11 residues. Germline loops: CDR1 LNHDA, CDR2 SQIVND (reference sequence). CDR3 sequence: CASVFRGELFF. The CDR3 DNA reads as TGTGCCAGTGTCTTCCGCGGGGAGCTGTTTTTT.

V gene TRBV11-3 combines with J gene TRBJ2-3; TRBD2 aligns across 9 bases. Germline V gene data show CDR1 as SGHNT and CDR2 as YENEEA. With 2 bases clipped from V and 2 bases from J, the junction kept 5 bases outside the gene matches. The CDR3 spans 16 residues. CDR3 in DNA: TGTGCCAGCAGCTTATCTCCTAGCGGGAACACAGATACGCAGTATTTT. It specifies CASSLSPSGNTDTQYF.